The T cell receptor (beta chain) under discussion was sequenced for a study of blood T cell repertoires in COVID-19. Looking at the study overall: The study drew acute and convalescent COVID-19 samples from the United States, Italy and Spain. From T cells, B-cell-depleted T cells, or PBMCs came the material, which was cDNA or gDNA.

The CDR3 spans 18 residues. The germline CDR1 and CDR2 sequences are SGHDN and FVKESK. V lost 1 base and J 2 bases, leaving 21 bases between the germline ends. Authors' processing steps: How many nucleated cells were present was estimated from reference gene primer amplification. The method was immunoSEQ multiplex PCR; TCRdb's version includes in-frame clones alone and lacks a portion of them. V and J calls and clone size are those listed in that table; D and trimming were worked out from the DNA. The data show around 190,000 clones, about 83% seen once. The sequenced material came from peripheral blood. This TCR was sampled from a human donor in a cohort sampled during active COVID-19. This chain connects TRBV14 to TRBJ2-7; D possibly corresponds to TRBD2 (5 bases). The CDR3 protein is CASSQAFGLLIGTYEQYF. The CDR3 nucleotides read TGTGCCAGCAGCCAAGCCTTCGGGCTTTTAATCGGGACCTACGAGCAGTACTTC.